The entry below describes one TCR beta chain. The record originates from a study of blood T cell repertoires in COVID-19. Produced via immunoSEQ multiplex PCR; TCRdb's table is partial and in-frame only. The table has approximately 350,000 clones, around four fifths seen once. The clonotype was recovered from a man aged 30 to 39 with active or convalescent COVID-19. Sequencing was performed on peripheral blood.

CDR3 loop: CASSYSSGYNSPLHF. DNA for the CDR3: TGTGCCAGCAGTTACTCCTCAGGCTATAATTCACCCCTCCACTTT. This chain links TRBV6-5 with TRBJ1-6; D unclear. CDR3 size: 15 residues. Trimming stripped 0 bases from V and 3 bases from J, with 6 bases between. Germline V gene data show CDR1 as MNHEY and CDR2 as SVGAGI.